The clone carrying this T cell receptor beta chain was recorded many times. Germline CDR1 is DFQATT and CDR2 is SNEGSKA (reference sequence). The CDR3 sequence is 19 residues long. Trimming cost V 0 bases and J 0 bases; bases outside gene matches: 15. The iRepertoire nested amplicon-rescue multiplex PCR amplified TCR alpha and beta CDR3s from RNA. For one-step reverse transcription and amplification, roughly 95-450 ng of tissue mRNA or PBMC total RNA was used. MiXCR was run by TCRdb on the multiplex PCR reads, yielding one entry per CDR3 protein. The sample gives under 200,000 distinct CDR3 sequences, about 47% of which show up once; 5.2% is in the top ten. This entry comes from a study of glioma-infiltrating T cells.

The V gene is TRBV20-1, the J gene TRBJ2-3; TRBD2 matches at 7 bases. Sequences were obtained from glioma tissue, nonneoplastic brain tissue, or PBMCs (not recorded which). The TCR originated in a human donor with low-grade glioma or glioblastoma, undergoing nonglioma brain surgery, or in good health (not recorded which). The CDR3 reads CSARDLGASGKLSTDTQYF. CDR3 coding DNA: TGCAGTGCTAGAGATCTCGGCGCTAGCGGAAAACTGAGCACAGATACGCAGTATTTT.